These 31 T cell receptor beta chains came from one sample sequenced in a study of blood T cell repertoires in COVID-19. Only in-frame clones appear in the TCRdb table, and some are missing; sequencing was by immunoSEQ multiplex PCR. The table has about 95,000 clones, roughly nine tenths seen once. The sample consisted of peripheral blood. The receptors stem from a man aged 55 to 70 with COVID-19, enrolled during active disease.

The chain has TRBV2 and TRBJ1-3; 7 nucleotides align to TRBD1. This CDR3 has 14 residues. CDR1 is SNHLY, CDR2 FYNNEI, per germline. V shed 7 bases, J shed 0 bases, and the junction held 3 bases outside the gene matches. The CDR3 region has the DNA TGTGCCAGCACCGGGACAGTCTCTGGAAACACCATATATTTT. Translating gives CASTGTVSGNTIYF.

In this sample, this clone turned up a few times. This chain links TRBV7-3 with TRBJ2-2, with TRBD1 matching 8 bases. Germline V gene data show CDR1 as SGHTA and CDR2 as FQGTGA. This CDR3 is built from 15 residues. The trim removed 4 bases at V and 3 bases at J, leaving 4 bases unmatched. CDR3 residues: CASSSMTGDTGELFF. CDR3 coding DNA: TGTGCCAGCAGCTCCATGACAGGGGACACCGGGGAGCTGTTTTTT.

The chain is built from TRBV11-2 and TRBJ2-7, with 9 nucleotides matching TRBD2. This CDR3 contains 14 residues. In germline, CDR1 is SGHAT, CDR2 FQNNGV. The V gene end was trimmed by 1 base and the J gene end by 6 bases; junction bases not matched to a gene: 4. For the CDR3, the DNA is TGTGCCAGCAGCTTAGGCCTAGCGGGAAGCGAGCAGTACTTC. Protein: CASSLGLAGSEQYF. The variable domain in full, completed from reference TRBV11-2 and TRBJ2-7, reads EAGVAQSPRYKIIEKRQSVAFWCNPISGHATLYWYQQILGQGPKLLIQFQNNGVVDDSQLPKDRFSAERLKGVDSTLKIQPAKLEDSAVYLCASSLGLAGSEQYFGPGTRLTVT.

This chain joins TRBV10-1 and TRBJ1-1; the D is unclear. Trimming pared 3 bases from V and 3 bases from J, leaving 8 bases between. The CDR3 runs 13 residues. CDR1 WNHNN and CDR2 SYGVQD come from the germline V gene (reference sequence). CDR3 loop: CASSDNTDTEAFF. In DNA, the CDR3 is TGCGCCAGCAGTGACAACACCGACACTGAAGCTTTCTTT.

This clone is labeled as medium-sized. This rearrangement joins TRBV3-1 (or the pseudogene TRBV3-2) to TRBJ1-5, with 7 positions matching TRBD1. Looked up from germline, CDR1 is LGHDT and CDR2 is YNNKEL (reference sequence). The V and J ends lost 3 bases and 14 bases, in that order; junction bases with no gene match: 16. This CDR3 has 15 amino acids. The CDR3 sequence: CASSHDRVLGSRKHF. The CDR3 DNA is TGTGCCAGCAGCCATGACAGGGTTCTAGGCAGCCGAAAGCATTTT.

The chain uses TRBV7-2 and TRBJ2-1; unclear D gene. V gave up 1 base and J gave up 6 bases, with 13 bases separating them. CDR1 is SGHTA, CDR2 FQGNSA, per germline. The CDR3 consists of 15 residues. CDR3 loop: CASSLDNLATNEQFF. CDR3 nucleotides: TGTGCCAGCAGCTTAGATAACCTTGCTACCAATGAGCAGTTCTTC.

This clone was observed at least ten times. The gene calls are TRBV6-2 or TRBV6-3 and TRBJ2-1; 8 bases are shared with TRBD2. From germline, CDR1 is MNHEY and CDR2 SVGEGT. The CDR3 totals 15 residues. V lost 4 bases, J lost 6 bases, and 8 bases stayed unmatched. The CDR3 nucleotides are TGTGCCAGCAGTTGGGGACTAGAGGCATCCAATGAGCAGTTCTTC. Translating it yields CASSWGLEASNEQFF.

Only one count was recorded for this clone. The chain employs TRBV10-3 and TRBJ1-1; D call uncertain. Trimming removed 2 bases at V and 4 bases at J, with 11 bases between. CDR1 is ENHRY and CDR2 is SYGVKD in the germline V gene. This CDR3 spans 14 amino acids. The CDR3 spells CAISEPDRGTEAFF. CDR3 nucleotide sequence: TGTGCCATCAGTGAGCCGGACCGGGGCACTGAAGCTTTCTTT.

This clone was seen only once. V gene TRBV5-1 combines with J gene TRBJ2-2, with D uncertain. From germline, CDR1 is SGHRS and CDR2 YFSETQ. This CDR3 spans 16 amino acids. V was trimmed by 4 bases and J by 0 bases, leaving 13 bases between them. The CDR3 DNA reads TGCGCCAGCAGCCCCTTGACACCTACGAACACCGGGGAGCTGTTTTTT. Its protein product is CASSPLTPTNTGELFF.

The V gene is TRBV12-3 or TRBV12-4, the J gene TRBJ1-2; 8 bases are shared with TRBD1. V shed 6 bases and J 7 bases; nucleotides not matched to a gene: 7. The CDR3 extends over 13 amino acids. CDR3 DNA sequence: TGTGCCAGCAGCTCCCAGGGGGCGGGTGGCTACACCTTC. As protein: CASSSQGAGGYTF.

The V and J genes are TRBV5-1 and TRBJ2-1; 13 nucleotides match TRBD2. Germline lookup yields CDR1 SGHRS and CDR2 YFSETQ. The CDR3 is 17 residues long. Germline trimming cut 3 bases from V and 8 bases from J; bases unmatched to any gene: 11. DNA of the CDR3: TGCGCCAGCAGCTCGCGCCGACTAGCGGGAGGTATCTATGAGCAGTTCTTC. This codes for CASSSRRLAGGIYEQFF.

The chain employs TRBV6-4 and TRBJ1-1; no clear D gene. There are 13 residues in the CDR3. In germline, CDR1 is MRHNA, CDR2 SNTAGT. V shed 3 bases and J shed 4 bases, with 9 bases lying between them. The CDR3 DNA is TGTGCCAGCAGTGAATCTGTTAGCACTGAAGCTTTCTTT. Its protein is CASSESVSTEAFF.

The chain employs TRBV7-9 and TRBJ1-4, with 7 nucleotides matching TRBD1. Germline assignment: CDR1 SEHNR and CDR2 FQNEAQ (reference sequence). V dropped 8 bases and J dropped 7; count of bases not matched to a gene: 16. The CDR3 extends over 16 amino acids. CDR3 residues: CASAGDRAGGSEKLFF. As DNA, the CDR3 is TGTGCCAGCGCCGGAGACAGGGCTGGTGGAAGTGAAAAACTGTTTTTT.

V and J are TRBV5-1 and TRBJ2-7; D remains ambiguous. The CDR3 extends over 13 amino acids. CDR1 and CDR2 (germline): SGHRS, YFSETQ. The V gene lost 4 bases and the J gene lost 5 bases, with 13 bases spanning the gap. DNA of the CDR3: TGCGCCAGCAGCAAGCCGACTGCCCACGAGCAGTACTTC. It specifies CASSKPTAHEQYF. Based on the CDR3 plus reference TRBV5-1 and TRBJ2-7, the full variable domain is KAGVTQTPRYLIKTRGQQVTLSCSPISGHRSVSWYQQTPGQGLQFLFEYFSETQRNKGNFPGRFSGRQFSNSRSEMNVSTLELGDSALYLCASSKPTAHEQYFGPGTRLTVT.

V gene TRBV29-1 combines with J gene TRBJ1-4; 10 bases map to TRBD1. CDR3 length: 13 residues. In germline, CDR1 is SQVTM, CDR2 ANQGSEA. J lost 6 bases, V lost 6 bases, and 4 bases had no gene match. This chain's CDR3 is CSVRQGADEKLFF. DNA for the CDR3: TGCAGCGTCCGACAGGGGGCAGATGAAAAACTGTTTTTT. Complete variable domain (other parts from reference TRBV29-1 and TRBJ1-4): SAVISQKPSRDICQRGTSLTIQCQVDSQVTMMFWYRQQPGQSLTLIATANQGSEATYESGFVIDKFPISRPNLTFSTLTVSNMSPEDSSIYLCSVRQGADEKLFFGSGTQLSVL.

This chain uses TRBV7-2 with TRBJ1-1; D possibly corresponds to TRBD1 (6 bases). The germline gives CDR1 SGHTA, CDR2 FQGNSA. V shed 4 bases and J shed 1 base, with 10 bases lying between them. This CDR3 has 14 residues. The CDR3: CASSSPGQNTEAFF. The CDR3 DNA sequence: TGTGCCAGCAGCTCTCCGGGACAGAACACTGAAGCTTTCTTT.

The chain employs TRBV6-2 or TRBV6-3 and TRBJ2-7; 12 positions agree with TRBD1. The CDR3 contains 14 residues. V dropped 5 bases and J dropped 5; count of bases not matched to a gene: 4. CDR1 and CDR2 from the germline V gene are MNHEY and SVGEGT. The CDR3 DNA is TGTGCCAGCAGTGGGACAGGGGGCTACCACGAGCAGTACTTC. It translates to CASSGTGGYHEQYF.

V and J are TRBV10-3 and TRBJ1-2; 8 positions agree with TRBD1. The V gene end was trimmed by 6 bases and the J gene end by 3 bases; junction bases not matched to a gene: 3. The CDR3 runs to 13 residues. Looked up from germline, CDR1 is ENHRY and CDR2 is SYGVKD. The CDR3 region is CAIRTDRDYGYTF. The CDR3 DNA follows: TGTGCCATCAGGACGGACAGGGACTATGGCTACACCTTC.

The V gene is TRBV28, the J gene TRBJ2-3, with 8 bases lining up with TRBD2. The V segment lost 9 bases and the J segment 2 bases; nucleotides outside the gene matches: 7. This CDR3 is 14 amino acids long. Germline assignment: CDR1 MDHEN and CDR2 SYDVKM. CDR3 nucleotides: TGTGCCAGTCGGGTTAGCGGGAACACAGATACGCAGTATTTT. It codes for CASRVSGNTDTQYF.

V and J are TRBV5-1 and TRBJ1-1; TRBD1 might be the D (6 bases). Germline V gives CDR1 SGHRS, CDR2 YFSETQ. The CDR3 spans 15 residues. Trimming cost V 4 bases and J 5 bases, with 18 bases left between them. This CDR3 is CASSGGSGVGTEAFF. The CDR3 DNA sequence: TGCGCCAGCAGCGGAGGATCAGGGGTGGGGACTGAAGCTTTCTTT.

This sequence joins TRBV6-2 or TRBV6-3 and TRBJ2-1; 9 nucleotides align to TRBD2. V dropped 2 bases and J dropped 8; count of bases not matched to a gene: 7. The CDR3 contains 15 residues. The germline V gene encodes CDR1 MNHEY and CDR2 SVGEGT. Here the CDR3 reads CASSYVAGGLDEQFF. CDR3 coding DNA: TGTGCCAGCAGTTACGTGGCGGGAGGGTTGGATGAGCAGTTCTTC.

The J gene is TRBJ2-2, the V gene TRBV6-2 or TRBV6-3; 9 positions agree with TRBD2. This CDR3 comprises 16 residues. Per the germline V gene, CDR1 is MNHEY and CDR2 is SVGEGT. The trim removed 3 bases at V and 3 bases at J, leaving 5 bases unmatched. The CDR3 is CASSYMSSGDTGELFF. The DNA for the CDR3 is TGTGCCAGCAGTTATATGTCTAGCGGGGACACCGGGGAGCTGTTTTTT.

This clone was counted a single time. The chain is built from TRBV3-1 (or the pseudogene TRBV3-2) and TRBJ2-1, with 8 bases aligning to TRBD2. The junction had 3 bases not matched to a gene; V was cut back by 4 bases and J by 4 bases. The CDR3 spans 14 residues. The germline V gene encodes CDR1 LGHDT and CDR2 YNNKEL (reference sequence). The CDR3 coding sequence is TGTGCCAGCAGCCTAGCGGGATCTTACAATGAGCAGTTCTTC. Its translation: CASSLAGSYNEQFF.

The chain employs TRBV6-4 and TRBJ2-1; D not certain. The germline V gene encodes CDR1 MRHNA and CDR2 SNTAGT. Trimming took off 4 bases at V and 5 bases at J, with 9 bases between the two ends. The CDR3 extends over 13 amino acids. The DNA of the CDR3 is TGTGCCAGCAGTGGAGGTGTACACAATGAGCAGTTCTTC. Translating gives CASSGGVHNEQFF.

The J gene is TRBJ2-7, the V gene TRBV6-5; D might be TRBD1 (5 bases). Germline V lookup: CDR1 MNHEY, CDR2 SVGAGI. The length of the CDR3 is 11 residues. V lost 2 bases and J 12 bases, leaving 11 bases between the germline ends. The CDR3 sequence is CASSYETVTYF. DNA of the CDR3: TGTGCCAGCAGTTACGAGACAGTCACGTACTTC.

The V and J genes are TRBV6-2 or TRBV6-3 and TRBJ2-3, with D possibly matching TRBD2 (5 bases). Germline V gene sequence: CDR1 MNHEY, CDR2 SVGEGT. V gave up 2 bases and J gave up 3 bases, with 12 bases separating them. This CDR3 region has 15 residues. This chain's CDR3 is CASSYVGEGTDTQYF. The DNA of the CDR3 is TGTGCCAGCAGTTACGTGGGAGAAGGTACAGATACGCAGTATTTT.

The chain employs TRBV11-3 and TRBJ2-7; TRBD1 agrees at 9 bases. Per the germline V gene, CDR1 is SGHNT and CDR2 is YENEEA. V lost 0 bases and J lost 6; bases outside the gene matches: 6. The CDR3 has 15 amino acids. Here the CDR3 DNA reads TGTGCCAGCAGCTTAGACCGGGACAGGGACCGCGAGCAGTACTTC. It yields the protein CASSLDRDRDREQYF.

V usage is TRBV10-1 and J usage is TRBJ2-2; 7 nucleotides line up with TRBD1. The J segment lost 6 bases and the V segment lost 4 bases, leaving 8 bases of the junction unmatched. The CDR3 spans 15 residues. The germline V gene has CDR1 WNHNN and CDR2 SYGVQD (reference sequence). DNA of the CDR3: TGCGCCAGCAGTGCCTCCGGGCAGGGGGCCGGGGAGCTGTTTTTT. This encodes CASSASGQGAGELFF.

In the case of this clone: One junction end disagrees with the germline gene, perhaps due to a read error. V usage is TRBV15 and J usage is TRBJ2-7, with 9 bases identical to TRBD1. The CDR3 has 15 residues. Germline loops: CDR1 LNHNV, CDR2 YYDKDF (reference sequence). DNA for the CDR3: TGTGCCACCAGGAGAGGGACAGGGCTATCCTACGAGCAGTACTTC. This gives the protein CATRRGTGLSYEQYF.

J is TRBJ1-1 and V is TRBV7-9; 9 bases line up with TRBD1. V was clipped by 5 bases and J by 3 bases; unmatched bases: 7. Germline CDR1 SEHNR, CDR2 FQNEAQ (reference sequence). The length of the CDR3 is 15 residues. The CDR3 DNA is TGTGCCAGCAGCCAAACGACAGGGGGGGACACTGAAGCTTTCTTT. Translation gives CASSQTTGGDTEAFF.

CDR3 nucleotide sequence: TGTGCCAGCAGTGAAGGGAGGCCCTCCAACTATGGCTACACCTTC. Translation: CASSEGRPSNYGYTF. This rearrangement joins TRBV2 to TRBJ1-2; no definite D call. Trimming shortened V by 1 base and J by 2 bases, and 11 bases separated the two germline ends. This CDR3 has 15 amino acids. The germline gives CDR1 SNHLY, CDR2 FYNNEI.